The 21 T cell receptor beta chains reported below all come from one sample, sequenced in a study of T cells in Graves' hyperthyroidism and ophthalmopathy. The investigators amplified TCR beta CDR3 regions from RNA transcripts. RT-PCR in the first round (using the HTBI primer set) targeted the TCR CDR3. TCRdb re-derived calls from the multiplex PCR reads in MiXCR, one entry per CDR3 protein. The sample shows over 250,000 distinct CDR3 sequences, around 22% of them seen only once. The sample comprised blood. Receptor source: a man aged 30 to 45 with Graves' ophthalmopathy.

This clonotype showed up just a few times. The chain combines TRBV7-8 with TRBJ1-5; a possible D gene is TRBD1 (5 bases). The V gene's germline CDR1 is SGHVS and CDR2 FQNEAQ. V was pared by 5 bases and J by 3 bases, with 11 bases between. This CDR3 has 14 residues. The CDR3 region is CASSPRDPNQPQHF. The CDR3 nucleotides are TGTGCCAGCAGCCCAAGGGACCCCAATCAGCCCCAGCATTTT.

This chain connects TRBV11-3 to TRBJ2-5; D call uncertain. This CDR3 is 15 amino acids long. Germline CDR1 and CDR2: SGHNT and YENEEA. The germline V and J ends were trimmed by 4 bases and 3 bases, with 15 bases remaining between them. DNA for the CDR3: TGTGCCAGCAGCTCTGGGGAACAGCCGGAAGAGACCCAGTACTTC. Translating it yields CASSSGEQPEETQYF.

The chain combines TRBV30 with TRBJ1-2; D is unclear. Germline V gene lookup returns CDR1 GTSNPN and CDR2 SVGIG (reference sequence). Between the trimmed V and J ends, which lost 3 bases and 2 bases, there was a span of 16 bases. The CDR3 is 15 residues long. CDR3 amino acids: CAWRIYRSSNYGYTF. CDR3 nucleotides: TGTGCCTGGAGGATATATAGGTCGTCGAACTATGGCTACACCTTC.

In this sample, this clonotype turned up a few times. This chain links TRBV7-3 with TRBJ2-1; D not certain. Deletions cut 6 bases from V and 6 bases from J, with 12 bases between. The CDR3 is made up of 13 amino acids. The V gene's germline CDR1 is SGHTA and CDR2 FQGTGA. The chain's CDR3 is CASSLVPPNEQFF. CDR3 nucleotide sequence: TGTGCCAGCAGTTTAGTCCCCCCCAATGAGCAGTTCTTC.

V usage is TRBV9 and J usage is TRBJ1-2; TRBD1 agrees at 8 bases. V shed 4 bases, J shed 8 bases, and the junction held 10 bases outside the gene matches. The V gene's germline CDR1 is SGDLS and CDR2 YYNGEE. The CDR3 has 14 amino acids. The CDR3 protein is CASSTGTDRVGYTF. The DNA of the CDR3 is TGTGCCAGCAGCACCGGGACGGACAGGGTAGGCTACACCTTC.

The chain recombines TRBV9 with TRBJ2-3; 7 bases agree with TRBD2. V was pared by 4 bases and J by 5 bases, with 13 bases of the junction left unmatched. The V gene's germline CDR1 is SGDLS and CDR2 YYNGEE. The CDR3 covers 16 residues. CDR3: CASSPTGAGRVDTQYF. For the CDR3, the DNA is TGTGCCAGCAGCCCCACGGGAGCGGGAAGGGTAGATACGCAGTATTTT.

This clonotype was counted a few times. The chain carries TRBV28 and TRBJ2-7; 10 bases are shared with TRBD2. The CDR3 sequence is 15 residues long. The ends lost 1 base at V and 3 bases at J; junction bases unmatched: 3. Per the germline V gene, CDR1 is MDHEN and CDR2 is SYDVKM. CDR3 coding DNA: TGTGCCAGCAGTTTATTTACTAGCGGGAACTACGAGCAGTACTTC. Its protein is CASSLFTSGNYEQYF.

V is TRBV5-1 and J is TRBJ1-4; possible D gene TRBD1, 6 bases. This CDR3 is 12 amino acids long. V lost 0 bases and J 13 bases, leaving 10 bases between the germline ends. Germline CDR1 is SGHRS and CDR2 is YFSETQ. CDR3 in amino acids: CASSLDRDGLFF. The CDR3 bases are TGCGCCAGCAGCTTGGACAGGGATGGACTGTTTTTT.

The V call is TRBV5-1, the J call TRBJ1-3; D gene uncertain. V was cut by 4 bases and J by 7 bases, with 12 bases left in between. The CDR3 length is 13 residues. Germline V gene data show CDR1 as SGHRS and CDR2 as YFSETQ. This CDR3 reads CASSGTSGNTIYF. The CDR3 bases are TGCGCCAGCAGCGGCACCTCCGGGAACACCATATATTTT.

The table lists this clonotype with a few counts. CDR3 coding DNA: TGTGCCAGCAGTTACGGGACTAGCGGGAGGGCCAGCACAGATACGCAGTATTTT. It codes for CASSYGTSGRASTDTQYF. The gene calls are TRBV28 and TRBJ2-3, with TRBD2 identical over 16 bases. Germline CDR1 is MDHEN and CDR2 is SYDVKM. V was clipped by 4 bases and J by 0 bases; unmatched bases: 4. The CDR3 covers 18 residues.

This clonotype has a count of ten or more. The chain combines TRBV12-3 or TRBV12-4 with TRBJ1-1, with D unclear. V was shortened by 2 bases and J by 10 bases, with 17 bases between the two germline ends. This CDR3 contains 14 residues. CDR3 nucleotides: TGTGCCAGCAGTTTATCAGGAGCGCCGGTTAGAGCTTTCTTT. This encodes CASSLSGAPVRAFF.

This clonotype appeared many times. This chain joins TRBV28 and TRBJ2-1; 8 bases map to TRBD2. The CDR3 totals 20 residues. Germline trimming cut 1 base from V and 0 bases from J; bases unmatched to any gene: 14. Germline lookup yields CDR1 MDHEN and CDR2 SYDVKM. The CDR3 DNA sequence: TGTGCCAGCAGTTTATTCAGGGGACTAGGGACGCAAAGCTCCTACAATGAGCAGTTCTTC. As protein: CASSLFRGLGTQSSYNEQFF.

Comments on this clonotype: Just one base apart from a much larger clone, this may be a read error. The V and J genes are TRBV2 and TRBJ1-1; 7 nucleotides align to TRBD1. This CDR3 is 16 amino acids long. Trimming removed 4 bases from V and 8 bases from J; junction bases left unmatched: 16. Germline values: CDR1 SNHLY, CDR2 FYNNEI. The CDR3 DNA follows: TGTGCCAGCAGTGGAGGGGGACATAGACAGGGAGGAGAAGCTTTCTTT. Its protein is CASSGGGHRQGGEAFF. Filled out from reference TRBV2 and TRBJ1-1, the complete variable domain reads EPEVTQTPSHQVTQMGQEVILRCVPISNHLYFYWYRQILGQKVEFLVSFYNNEISEKSEIFDDQFSVERPDGSNFTLKIRSTKLEDSAMYFCASSGGGHRQGGEAFFGQGTRLTVV.

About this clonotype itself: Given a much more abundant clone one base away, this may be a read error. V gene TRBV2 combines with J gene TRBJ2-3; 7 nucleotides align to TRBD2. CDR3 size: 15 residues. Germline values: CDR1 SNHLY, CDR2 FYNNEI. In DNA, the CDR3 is TGTGCCACCAGTGAATTGCGGGAGAGGGCAGATACGCAGTATTTT. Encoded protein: CATSELRERADTQYF.

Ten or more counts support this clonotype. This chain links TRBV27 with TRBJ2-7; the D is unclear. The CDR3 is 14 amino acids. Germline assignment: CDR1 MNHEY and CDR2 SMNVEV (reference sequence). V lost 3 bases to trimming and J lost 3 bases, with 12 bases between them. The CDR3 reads CASSFLGSRYEQYF. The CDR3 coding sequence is TGTGCCAGCAGTTTCCTGGGGTCACGCTACGAGCAGTACTTC.

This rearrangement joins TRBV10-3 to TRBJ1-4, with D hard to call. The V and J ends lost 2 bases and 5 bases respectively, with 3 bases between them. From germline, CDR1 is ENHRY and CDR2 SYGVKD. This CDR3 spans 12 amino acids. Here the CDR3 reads CAISEGNEKLFF. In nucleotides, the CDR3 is TGTGCCATCAGTGAGGGCAATGAAAAACTGTTTTTT.

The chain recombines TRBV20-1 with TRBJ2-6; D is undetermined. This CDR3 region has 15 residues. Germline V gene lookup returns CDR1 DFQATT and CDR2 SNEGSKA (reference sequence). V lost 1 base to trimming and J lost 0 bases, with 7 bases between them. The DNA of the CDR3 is TGCAGTGCTAGAGCCCCTCCCTCTGGGGCCAACGTCCTGACTTTC. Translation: CSARAPPSGANVLTF.

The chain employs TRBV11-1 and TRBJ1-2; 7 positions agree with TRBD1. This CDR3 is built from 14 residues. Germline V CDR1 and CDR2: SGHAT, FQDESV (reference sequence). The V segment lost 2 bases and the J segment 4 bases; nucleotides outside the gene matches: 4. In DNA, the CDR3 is TGTGCCAGCAGCTTAAAGACAGGGCCCTATGGCTACACCTTC. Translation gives CASSLKTGPYGYTF.

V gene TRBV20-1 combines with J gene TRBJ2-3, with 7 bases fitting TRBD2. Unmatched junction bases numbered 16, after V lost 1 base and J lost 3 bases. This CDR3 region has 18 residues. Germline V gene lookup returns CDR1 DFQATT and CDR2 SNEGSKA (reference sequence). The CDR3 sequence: CSARAFSASGIRTDTQYF. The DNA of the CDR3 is TGCAGTGCTAGAGCTTTTTCGGCTAGCGGTATCAGGACAGATACGCAGTATTTT.

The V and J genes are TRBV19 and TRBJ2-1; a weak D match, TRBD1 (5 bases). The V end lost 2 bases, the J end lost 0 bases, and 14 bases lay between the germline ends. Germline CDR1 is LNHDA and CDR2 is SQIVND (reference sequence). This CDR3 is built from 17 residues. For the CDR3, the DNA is TGTGCCAGTAGTATATACCCTGGGGCTAGCTCCTACAATGAGCAGTTCTTC. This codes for CASSIYPGASSYNEQFF.

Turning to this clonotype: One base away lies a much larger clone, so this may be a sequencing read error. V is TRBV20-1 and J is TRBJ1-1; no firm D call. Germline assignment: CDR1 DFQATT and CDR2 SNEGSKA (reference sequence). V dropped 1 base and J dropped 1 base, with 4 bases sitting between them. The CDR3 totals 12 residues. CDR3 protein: CSARGRNTEAFF. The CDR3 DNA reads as TGCAGTGCTAGAGGGCGGAACACTGAAGCTTTCTTT.